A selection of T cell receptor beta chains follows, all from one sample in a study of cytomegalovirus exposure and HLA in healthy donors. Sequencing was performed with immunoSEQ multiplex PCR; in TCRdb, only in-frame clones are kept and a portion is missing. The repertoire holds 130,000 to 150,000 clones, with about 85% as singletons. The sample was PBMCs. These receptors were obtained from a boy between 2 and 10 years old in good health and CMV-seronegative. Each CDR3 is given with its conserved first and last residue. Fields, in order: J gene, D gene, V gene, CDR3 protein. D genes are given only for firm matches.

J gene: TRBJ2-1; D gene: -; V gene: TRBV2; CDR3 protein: CASTRVSQVSGEQFF
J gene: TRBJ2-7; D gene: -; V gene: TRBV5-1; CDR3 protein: CASSLRTQGDEQYF
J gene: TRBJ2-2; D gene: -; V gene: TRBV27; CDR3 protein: CASSHRQGTGELFF
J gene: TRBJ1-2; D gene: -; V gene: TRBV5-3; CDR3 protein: CARSLIANYGYTF
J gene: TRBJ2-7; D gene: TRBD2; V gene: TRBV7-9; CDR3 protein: CSSSRPGGRADYEQYF
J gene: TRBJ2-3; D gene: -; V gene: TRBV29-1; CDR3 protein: CSVDGHTDTQYF
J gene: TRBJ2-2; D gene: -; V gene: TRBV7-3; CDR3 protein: CASRTVTGELFF
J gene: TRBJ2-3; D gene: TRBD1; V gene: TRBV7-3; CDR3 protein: CASSLKGLGQGITDTQYF
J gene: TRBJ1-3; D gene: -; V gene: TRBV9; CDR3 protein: CASSATRGTGPMKNTIYF
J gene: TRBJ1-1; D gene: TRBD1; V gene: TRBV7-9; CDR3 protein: CSSSPQGGKRLTEAFF
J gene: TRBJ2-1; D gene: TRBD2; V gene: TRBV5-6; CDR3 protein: CASSPYLGGGSNEQFF
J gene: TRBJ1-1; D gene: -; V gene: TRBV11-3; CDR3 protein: CASSFIVAEMNTEAFF
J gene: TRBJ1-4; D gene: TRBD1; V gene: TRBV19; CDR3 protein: CASSDGRDRGLENEKLFF
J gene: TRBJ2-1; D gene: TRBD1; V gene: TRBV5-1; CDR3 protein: CASSLGPGQVRNEQFF
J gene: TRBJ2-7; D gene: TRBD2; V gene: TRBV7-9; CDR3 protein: CSSSLPGLAYEQYF
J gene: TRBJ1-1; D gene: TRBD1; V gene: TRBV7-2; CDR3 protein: CASSHKITGVGRWTEAFF